The clone carrying this TCR beta chain has more than one count but fewer than ten. The length of the CDR3 is 16 residues. CDR1 and CDR2 (germline): WNHNN, SYGVQD (reference sequence). V lost 0 bases to trimming and J lost 4 bases, with 15 bases between them. The entry originates in a study of T cells in Graves' hyperthyroidism and ophthalmopathy. Authors of the study amplified TCR beta CDR3 regions from RNA transcripts. A set of HTBI primers served as the primers for a first-round RT-PCR of the TCR CDR3. Each CDR3 protein is one row after TCRdb ran MiXCR on the multiplex PCR reads. In the table there are roughly 710,000 distinct CDR3 sequences, roughly a third of which are singletons.

The V and J genes are TRBV10-1 and TRBJ1-1, with D unclear. This TCR was sampled from a woman aged 40 to 50 with Graves' hyperthyroidism. What was sequenced was blood. CDR3: CASSESRAGYTTEAFF. In nucleotides, the CDR3 is TGCGCCAGCAGTGAGTCCCGGGCGGGCTATACCACTGAAGCTTTCTTT.